A single sample gave rise to the 8 T cell receptor beta chains below, sequenced in a study of blood T cell repertoires in COVID-19. Sequencing used immunoSEQ multiplex PCR; TCRdb keeps in-frame clones, though not all of them. The sample has approximately 220,000 clones; approximately 87% are singletons. Source material: peripheral blood. The receptor set was obtained from a man between 60 and 70 years old who had recovered from COVID-19.

The sample holds one count of this clone. The chain employs TRBV7-8 and TRBJ2-1, with 10 bases fitting TRBD2. Trimming took 5 bases from V and 6 from J; bases not matched to a gene: 7. Germline values: CDR1 SGHVS, CDR2 FQNEAQ. CDR3 length: 15 residues. The CDR3 DNA reads as TGTGCCAGCAGCCCGCTAGCGGGGGCCGTCAATGAGCAGTTCTTC. It codes for CASSPLAGAVNEQFF.

The rearrangement uses TRBV5-8 and TRBJ1-5; D is perhaps TRBD1 (5 bases). The CDR3 covers 15 residues. The germline gives CDR1 SGHTS, CDR2 YDEGEE. The V end was cut by 3 bases, the J end by 2 bases, with 12 bases between. The CDR3 reads CASSWGDSGNQPQHF. For the CDR3, the DNA is TGTGCCAGCAGCTGGGGGGACTCCGGCAATCAGCCCCAGCATTTT.

V usage is TRBV7-2 and J usage is TRBJ2-1; 8 positions match TRBD2. J lost 0 bases, V lost 7 bases, and 8 bases had no gene match. The CDR3 consists of 16 residues. Germline V gene sequence: CDR1 SGHTA, CDR2 FQGNSA. The chain's CDR3 is CASIPTSGSSYNEQFF. CDR3 nucleotide sequence: TGTGCCAGCATCCCTACTAGCGGTTCCTCCTACAATGAGCAGTTCTTC.

The V call is TRBV18, the J call TRBJ2-3; D is undetermined. CDR1 is KGHSH and CDR2 is LQKENI in the germline V gene. The V gene lost 3 bases and the J gene lost 6 bases, with 7 bases spanning the gap. This CDR3 is built from 12 residues. The CDR3 region is CASSPLRDTQYF. For the CDR3, the DNA is TGTGCCAGCTCACCTCTCCGGGATACGCAGTATTTT.

V usage is TRBV6-2 or TRBV6-3 and J usage is TRBJ2-7, with a tentative D call TRBD2 (5 bases). The V end lost 4 bases, the J end lost 0 bases, and 10 bases lay between the germline ends. Germline CDR1 reads MNHEY; CDR2 reads SVGEGT. This CDR3 spans 14 amino acids. Written as DNA, the CDR3 is TGTGCCAGCAGTTTCCATGGGAGCTCCTACGAGCAGTACTTC. Amino acid sequence: CASSFHGSSYEQYF.

The rearrangement uses TRBV15 and TRBJ1-1; perhaps TRBD1 as D (5 bases). The CDR3 spans 15 residues. The V end was cut by 5 bases, the J end by 3 bases, with 16 bases between. Germline CDR1 and CDR2: LNHNV and YYDKDF (reference sequence). The CDR3, as DNA: TGTGCCACCAGCGTACCCCAGGGAATCTACACTGAAGCTTTCTTT. Translation: CATSVPQGIYTEAFF.

CDR3 loop: CAISESTDQETQYF. DNA of the CDR3: TGTGCCATCAGTGAGTCGACAGACCAAGAGACCCAGTACTTC. This chain links TRBV10-3 with TRBJ2-5, with TRBD1 as a possible D gene (5 bases). This CDR3 has 14 residues. CDR1 is ENHRY and CDR2 is SYGVKD in the germline V gene. Trimming left V 0 bases short and J 0 bases short, with 5 bases between.

The chain combines TRBV5-3 with TRBJ2-7; TRBD1 agrees at 8 bases. TRBV5-3 is recorded as an ORF, its role being uncertain. Trimming at V came to 1 base and at J to 4 bases, leaving 7 bases not matched to a gene. This CDR3 has 15 amino acids. The CDR3 nucleotides read TGTGCCAGAAGCTTGTTGAGGACAGGGATGTACGAGCAGTACTTC. Translating it yields CARSLLRTGMYEQYF.